A selection of T cell receptor beta chains follows, all from one sample in a study of T-cell memory formation after mild COVID-19. TCRdb itself ran the 5' RACE reads through MiXCR, one entry per CDR3 protein. There are around 470,000 distinct CDR3 sequences in the sample; around 20% occur only once, and roughly 8.4% lies in the top ten. Sequences were obtained from PBMCs or a T cell subset sorted from them (not recorded which). The receptors stem from an adult woman who had mild COVID-19 (a few samples of this study predate the infection). Cell type and time point are not known. Each CDR3 is given without its conserved first and last residue. Each record gives: V gene, CDR3 length, CDR3 protein.

TRBV27 | 14 | ASSHLTGTPNEKLF
TRBV7-2 | 13 | ASRTGTGGYYGYT
TRBV19 | 13 | ASSIEAVGSYEQY
TRBV6-5 | 14 | ATNRQSYSGANVLT
TRBV3-1 | 12 | ASSQADRYTEAF
TRBV29-1 | 11 | SVERDRGAEQF
TRBV6-1 | 11 | ASSIAGDTEAF
TRBV5-4 | 13 | ASSLWTRNTGELF
TRBV10-2 | 12 | ASSDSIYNSPLH
TRBV20-1 | 13 | SARGTGSAKNIQY
TRBV5-5 | 15 | ASSSPTGLSSYNEQF
TRBV20-1 | 12 | SVGLERNQETQY
TRBV6-5 | 13 | ASRPPGQVADEQY
TRBV7-9 | 10 | ASSQGRNTQY
TRBV9 | 17 | ASSVAGTSGGISYNEQF
TRBV29-1 | 13 | SVEVTGQGSDEQY
TRBV9 | 13 | ASSRWSGAYNEQF
TRBV12-3/TRBV12-4 | 13 | ASSPGSGVIGGYT
TRBV10-3 | 11 | AISDRGGNTIY
TRBV12-3/TRBV12-4 | 12 | ASSFGQGYYEQY
TRBV2 | 14 | ASKKFGDQLRNEQY
TRBV7-3 | 11 | ASSSGAANVLT
TRBV20-1 | 12 | SARDIKVVDTQY
TRBV5-1 | 12 | ASSLGDLNEKLF
TRBV10-3 | 14 | AISEPWQRSYNEQF
TRBV5-1 | 13 | ASSLAGPMNTEAF
TRBV27 | 14 | ASSTRTSGVVDTQY
TRBV6-5 | 12 | ASSWVGDGYGYT
TRBV5-6 | 12 | ASSLRDRASEQF
TRBV2 | 10 | ASTTGYNEQF
TRBV4-1 | 11 | ASSQETAYGYT
TRBV5-6 | 14 | ASSWTGQRWEETQY
TRBV18 | 12 | ASSPNTLNTEAF
TRBV12-3/TRBV12-4 | 12 | ASSLSYITDTQY
TRBV20-1 | 12 | SARSSGVQETQY
TRBV7-9 | 13 | ASSLVNAGGTEAF
TRBV7-8 | 12 | ASRTPSGPETQY
TRBV12-3/TRBV12-4 | 13 | ASSLTGLGGTEAF
TRBV5-1 | 9 | ASRHELTLS
TRBV6-1 | 12 | ASSASISQETQY